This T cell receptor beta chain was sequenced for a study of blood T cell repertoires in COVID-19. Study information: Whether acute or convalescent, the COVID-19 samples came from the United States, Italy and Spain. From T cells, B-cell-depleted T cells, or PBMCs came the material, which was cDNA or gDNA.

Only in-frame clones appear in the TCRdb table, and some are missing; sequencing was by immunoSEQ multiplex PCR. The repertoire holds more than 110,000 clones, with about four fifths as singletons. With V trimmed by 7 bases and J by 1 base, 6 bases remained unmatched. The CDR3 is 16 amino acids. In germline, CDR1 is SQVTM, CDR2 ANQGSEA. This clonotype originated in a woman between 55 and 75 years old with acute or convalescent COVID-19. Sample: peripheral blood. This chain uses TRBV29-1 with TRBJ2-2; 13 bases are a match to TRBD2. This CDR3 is CSAGGTSGKNTGELFF. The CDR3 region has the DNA TGCAGCGCCGGTGGGACTAGCGGGAAGAACACCGGGGAGCTGTTTTTT.